The sequence of this T cell receptor beta chain was determined in a study of blood T cell repertoires in COVID-19. Turning to the study itself: Sites in the United States, Italy and Spain provided acute and convalescent COVID-19 samples. The cDNA or gDNA used as material had been derived from T cells, B-cell-depleted T cells, or PBMCs.

Authors' data handling: Amplification with reference gene primers provided the estimates of nucleated cell counts. Method: immunoSEQ multiplex PCR; TCRdb's copy keeps in-frame clones and lacks some. V and J calls and clone size are given by that table; D and trimming were obtained from the DNA. The sample lists about 52,000 clones; 82% were seen once. A Seattle source enrolled patients during active infection and followed them longitudinally. With V trimmed by 9 bases and J by 4 bases, 2 bases remained unmatched. The germline gives CDR1 MNHEY, CDR2 SVGAGI. The CDR3 is made up of 13 amino acids. The J gene is TRBJ2-3, the V gene TRBV6-5; 12 bases are shared with TRBD2. Input material: peripheral blood. This sequence was found in a man at least 80 years old with COVID-19, enrolled during active disease. CDR3 nucleotide sequence: TGTGCCAGTACTAGCGGGGGGCCAGATACGCAGTATTTT. Protein: CASTSGGPDTQYF.